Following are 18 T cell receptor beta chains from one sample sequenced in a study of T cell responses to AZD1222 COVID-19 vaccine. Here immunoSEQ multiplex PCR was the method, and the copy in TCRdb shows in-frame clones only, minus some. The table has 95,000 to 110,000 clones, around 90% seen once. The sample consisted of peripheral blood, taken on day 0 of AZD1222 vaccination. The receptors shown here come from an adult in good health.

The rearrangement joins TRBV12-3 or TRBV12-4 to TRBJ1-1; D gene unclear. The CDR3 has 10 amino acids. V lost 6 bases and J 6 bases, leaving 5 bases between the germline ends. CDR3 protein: CASRGAEAFF. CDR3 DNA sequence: TGTGCCAGCAGAGGCGCTGAAGCTTTCTTT.

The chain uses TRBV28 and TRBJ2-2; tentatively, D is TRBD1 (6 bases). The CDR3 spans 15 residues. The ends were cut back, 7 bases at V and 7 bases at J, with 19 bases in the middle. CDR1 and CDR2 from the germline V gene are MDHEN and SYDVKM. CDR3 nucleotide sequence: TGTGCCAGCAACCTCTGGGGTTCCAGGGGCGGGGAGCTGTTTTTT. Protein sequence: CASNLWGSRGGELFF.

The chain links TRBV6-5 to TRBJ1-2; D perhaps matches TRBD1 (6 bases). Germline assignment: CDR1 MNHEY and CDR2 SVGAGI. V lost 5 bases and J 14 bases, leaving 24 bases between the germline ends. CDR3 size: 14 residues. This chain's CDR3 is CASSPPSDRTRATF. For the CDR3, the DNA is TGTGCCAGCAGTCCCCCCTCCGACAGGACCCGCGCAACCTTC.

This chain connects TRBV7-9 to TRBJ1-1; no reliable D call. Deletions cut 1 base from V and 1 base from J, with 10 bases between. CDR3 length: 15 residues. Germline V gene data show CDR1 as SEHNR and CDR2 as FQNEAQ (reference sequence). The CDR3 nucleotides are TGTGCCAGCAGCTTAGAGGTCGGACGGAACACTGAAGCTTTCTTT. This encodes CASSLEVGRNTEAFF.

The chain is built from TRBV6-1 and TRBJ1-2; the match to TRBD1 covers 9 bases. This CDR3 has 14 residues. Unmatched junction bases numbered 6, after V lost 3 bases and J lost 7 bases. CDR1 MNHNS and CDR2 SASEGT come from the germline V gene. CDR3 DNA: TGTGCCAGCAGTGAGGGACAGGGCGATACTGGCTACACCTTC. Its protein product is CASSEGQGDTGYTF.

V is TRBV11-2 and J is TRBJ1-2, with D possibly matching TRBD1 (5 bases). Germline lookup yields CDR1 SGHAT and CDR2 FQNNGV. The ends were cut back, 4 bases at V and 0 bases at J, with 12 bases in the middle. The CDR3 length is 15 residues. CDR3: CASSSLRDANYGYTF. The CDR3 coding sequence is TGTGCCAGCAGCTCCCTCAGGGACGCTAACTATGGCTACACCTTC.

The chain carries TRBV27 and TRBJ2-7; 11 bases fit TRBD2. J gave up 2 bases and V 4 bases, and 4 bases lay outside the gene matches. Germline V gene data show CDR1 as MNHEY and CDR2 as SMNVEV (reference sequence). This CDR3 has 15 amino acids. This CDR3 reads CASSSGTSGAYEQYF. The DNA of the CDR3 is TGTGCCAGCAGTTCTGGGACTAGCGGAGCCTACGAGCAGTACTTC.

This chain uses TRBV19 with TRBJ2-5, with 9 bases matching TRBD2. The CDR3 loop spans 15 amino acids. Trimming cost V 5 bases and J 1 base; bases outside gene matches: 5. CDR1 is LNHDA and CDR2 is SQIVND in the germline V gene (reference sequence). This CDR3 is CASSGRLAAQETQYF. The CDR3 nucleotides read TGTGCCAGTAGTGGACGACTAGCGGCCCAAGAGACCCAGTACTTC.

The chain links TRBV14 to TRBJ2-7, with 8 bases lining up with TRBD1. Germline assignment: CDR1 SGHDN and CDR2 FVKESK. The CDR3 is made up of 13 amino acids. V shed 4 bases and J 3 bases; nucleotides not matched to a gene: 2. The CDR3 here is CASSPGTGYEQYF. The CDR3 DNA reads TGTGCCAGCAGCCCTGGGACAGGCTACGAGCAGTACTTC.

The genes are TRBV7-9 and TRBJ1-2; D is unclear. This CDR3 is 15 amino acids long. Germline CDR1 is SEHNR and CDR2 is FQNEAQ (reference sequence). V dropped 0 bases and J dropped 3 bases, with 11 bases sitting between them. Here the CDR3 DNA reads TGTGCCAGCAGCTTAGCGGGCAGGAGCGACTATGGCTACACCTTC. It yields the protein CASSLAGRSDYGYTF.

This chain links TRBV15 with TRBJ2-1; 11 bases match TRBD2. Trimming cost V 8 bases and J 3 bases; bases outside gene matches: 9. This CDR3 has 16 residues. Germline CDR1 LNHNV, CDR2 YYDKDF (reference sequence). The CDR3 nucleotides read TGTGCCACCTCTTCCGCCGGGACTAGCGGCTACAATGAGCAGTTCTTC. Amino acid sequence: CATSSAGTSGYNEQFF.

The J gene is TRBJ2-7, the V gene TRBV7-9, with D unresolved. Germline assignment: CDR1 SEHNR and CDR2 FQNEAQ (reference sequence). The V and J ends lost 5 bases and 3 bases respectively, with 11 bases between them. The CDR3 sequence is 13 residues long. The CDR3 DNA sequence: TGTGCCAGCAGCCCAGGAGCCTTCTACGAGCAGTACTTC. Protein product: CASSPGAFYEQYF.

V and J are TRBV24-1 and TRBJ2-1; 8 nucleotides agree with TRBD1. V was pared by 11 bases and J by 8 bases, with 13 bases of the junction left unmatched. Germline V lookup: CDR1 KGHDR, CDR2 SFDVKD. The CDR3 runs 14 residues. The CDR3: CAIKGQGAWDEQFF. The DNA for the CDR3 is TGTGCCATCAAGGGCCAGGGGGCTTGGGATGAGCAGTTCTTC.

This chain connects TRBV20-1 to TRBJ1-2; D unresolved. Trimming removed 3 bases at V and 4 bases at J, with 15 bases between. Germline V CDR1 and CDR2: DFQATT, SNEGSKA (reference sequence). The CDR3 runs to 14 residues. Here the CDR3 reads CSASPPESSYGYTF. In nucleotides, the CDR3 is TGCAGTGCTAGTCCCCCGGAGTCTTCCTATGGCTACACCTTC.

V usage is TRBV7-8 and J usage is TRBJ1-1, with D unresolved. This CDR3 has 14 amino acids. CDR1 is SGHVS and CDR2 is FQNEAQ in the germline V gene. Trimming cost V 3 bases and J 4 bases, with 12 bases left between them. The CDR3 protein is CASSFGPTGTEAFF. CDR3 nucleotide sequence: TGTGCCAGCAGCTTTGGACCCACCGGCACTGAAGCTTTCTTT.

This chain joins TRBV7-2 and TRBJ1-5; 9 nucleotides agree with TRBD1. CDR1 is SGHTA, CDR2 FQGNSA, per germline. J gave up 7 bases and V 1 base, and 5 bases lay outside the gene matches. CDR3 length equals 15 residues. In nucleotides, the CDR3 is TGTGCCAGCAGCTTAGGGACAGGGGTATACCAGCCCCAGCATTTT. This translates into CASSLGTGVYQPQHF. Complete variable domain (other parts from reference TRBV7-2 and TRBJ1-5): GAGVSQSPSNKVTEKGKDVELRCDPISGHTALYWYRQSLGQGLEFLIYFQGNSAPDKSGLPSDRFSAERTGGSVSTLTIQRTQQEDSAVYLCASSLGTGVYQPQHFGDGTRLSIL.

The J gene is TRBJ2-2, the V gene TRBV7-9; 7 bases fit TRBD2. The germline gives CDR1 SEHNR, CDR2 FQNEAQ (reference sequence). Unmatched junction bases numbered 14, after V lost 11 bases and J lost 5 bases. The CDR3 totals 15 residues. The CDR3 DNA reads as TGTGCCCACAGCTTGGGTCAGCGGGGAACCGGGGAGCTGTTTTTT. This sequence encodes CAHSLGQRGTGELFF.

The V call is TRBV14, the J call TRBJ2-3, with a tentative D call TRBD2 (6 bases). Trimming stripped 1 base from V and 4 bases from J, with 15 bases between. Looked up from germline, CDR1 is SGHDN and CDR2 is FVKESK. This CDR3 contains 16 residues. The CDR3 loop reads CASSQALGSGSDTQYF. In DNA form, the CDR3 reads TGTGCCAGCAGCCAAGCTCTCGGGAGCGGGTCAGATACGCAGTATTTT.